One sample yielded the 8 T cell receptor beta chains listed below, sequenced in a study of blood T cells in healthy people across ages. A sample-barcoded 5' primer and a J-beta primer mix were used in a second PCR of about 7 to 11 cycles. A single record per CDR3 protein comes from TCRdb applying MiXCR to the 5' RACE reads. The sample lists 800,000 to 900,000 distinct CDR3 sequences, around 62% occurring once. Sequencing was performed on blood. These receptors came from a man in his thirties or forties in good health.

This clonotype was detected once. The chain is built from TRBV5-6 and TRBJ1-2, with 7 bases matching TRBD1. The length of the CDR3 is 14 residues. From germline, CDR1 is SGHDT and CDR2 YYEEEE. V shed 1 base, J shed 6 bases, and the junction held 6 bases outside the gene matches. CDR3 in DNA: TGTGCCAGCAGCTTGTCGGACAGGACTCATGGCTACACCTTC. Its protein product is CASSLSDRTHGYTF.

This chain uses TRBV2 with TRBJ1-2; D may be TRBD1 (5 bases). CDR3 length: 14 amino acids. CDR1 is SNHLY and CDR2 is FYNNEI in the germline V gene. The V end lost 4 bases, the J end lost 3 bases, and 12 bases lay between the germline ends. The CDR3 DNA is TGTGCCAGCAGTGCGGCAGGGCGAGACTATGGCTACACCTTC. It codes for CASSAAGRDYGYTF.

V gene TRBV5-1 combines with J gene TRBJ2-7; maybe TRBD1 (6 bases). This CDR3 spans 17 amino acids. The germline gives CDR1 SGHRS, CDR2 YFSETQ. The germline V and J ends were trimmed by 0 bases and 2 bases, with 18 bases remaining between them. The CDR3 loop reads CASSLAGQGILTYEQYF. The CDR3 coding sequence is TGCGCCAGCAGCTTGGCCGGTCAGGGGATACTTACCTACGAGCAGTACTTC.

The rearrangement links TRBV7-2 to TRBJ2-4; D is ambiguous. V was pared by 2 bases and J by 4 bases, with 3 bases between. This CDR3 has 12 residues. The germline CDR1 and CDR2 sequences are SGHTA and FQGNSA. The CDR3 DNA reads as TGTGCCAGCAGCTTACAGAAAAACATTCAGTACTTC. As protein: CASSLQKNIQYF.

The gene calls are TRBV4-3 and TRBJ1-2, with 8 bases lining up with TRBD1. Trimming cost V 0 bases and J 4 bases; bases outside gene matches: 7. The length of the CDR3 is 16 residues. CDR1 and CDR2 (germline): LGHNA, YSLEER. CDR3 region: CASSQDWSGGSYGYTF. CDR3 nucleotide sequence: TGCGCCAGCAGCCAAGATTGGTCAGGGGGCAGCTATGGCTACACCTTC.

The rearrangement links TRBV11-3 to TRBJ2-5; D is ambiguous. V shed 1 base and J shed 1 base, with 10 bases lying between them. The CDR3 extends over 15 amino acids. The germline V gene has CDR1 SGHNT and CDR2 YENEEA. The CDR3 protein is CASSLGAGSQETQYF. Written as DNA, the CDR3 is TGTGCCAGCAGCTTAGGGGCAGGAAGCCAAGAGACCCAGTACTTC. Looking up the rest from reference TRBV11-3 and TRBJ2-5 gives the full variable domain: EAGVVQSPRYKIIEKKQPVAFWCNPISGHNTLYWYLQNLGQGPELLIRYENEEAVDDSQLPKDRFSAERLKGVDSTLKIQPAELGDSAVYLCASSLGAGSQETQYFGPGTRLLVL.

The chain is built from TRBV20-1 and TRBJ2-6; tentatively, D is TRBD2 (5 bases). This CDR3 has 19 residues. V lost 1 base, J lost 0 bases, and 19 bases lay in between. Germline CDR1 and CDR2: DFQATT and SNEGSKA (reference sequence). This CDR3 reads CSARVAIPARGSGANVLTF. Written as DNA, the CDR3 is TGCAGTGCTAGAGTAGCGATACCGGCCCGGGGCTCTGGGGCCAACGTCCTGACTTTC.

The chain uses TRBV28 and TRBJ2-4, with 11 bases fitting TRBD1. The CDR3 consists of 14 residues. Germline CDR1 and CDR2: MDHEN and SYDVKM. Trimming took 0 bases from V and 13 from J; bases not matched to a gene: 5. Here the CDR3 DNA reads TGTGCCAGCAGTTTATGGGACAGGGGGCAGGAGCAGTACTTC. The encoded protein is CASSLWDRGQEQYF.